This T cell receptor (beta chain) was captured in a study of coeliac disease. Study details: Coeliac patients had active, refractory type I, or gluten-free-diet-controlled disease.

As for this clone: What it recognizes is unknown.

Whole-study findings and limits: According to the authors, this method cannot detect gliadin-specific T cells in an unbiased way. Active celiac intraepithelial and lamina propria samples had lower TRB and TRG clonality than control samples.

With V trimmed by 4 bases and J by 8 bases, 10 bases remained unmatched. Looked up from germline, CDR1 is SGHVS and CDR2 is FQNEAQ. This CDR3 is 14 amino acids long. Only in-frame clones appear in the TCRdb table, and some are missing; sequencing was by immunoSEQ multiplex PCR. Of about 4,200 clones in the sample, 65% to 70% are singletons; the top ten hold more than 9.5%. This chain uses TRBV7-8 with TRBJ1-2; 7 nucleotides agree with TRBD1. The TCR sequence derives from a woman between 18 and 30 years old with active celiac disease. Specimen: intraepithelial lymphocytes from the gut. In DNA, the CDR3 is TGTGCCAGCAGCTGGACCCCGACAGGGCGCGGCTACACCTTC. Its translation is CASSWTPTGRGYTF. Combining the CDR3 with reference TRBV7-8 and TRBJ1-2 gives the whole variable domain GAGVSQSPRYKVAKRGQDVALRCDPISGHVSLFWYQQALGQGPEFLTYFQNEAQLDKSGLPSDRFFAERPEGSVSTLKIQRTQQEDSAVYLCASSWTPTGRGYTFGSGTRLTVV.